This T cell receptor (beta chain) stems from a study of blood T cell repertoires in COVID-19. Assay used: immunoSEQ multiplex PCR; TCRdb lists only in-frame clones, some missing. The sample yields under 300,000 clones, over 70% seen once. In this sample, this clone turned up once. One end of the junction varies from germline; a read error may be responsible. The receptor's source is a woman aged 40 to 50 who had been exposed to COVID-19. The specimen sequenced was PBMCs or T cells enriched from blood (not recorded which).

DNA of the CDR3: TGTGCCAGCAGCTCTACCGTGGCTAGCGGGAGCGATGAGCAGTTCTTC. Translation gives CASSSTVASGSDEQFF. The chain is built from TRBV5-1 and TRBJ2-1; 10 nucleotides align to TRBD2. CDR1 is SGHRS and CDR2 is YFSETQ in the germline V gene. This CDR3 region has 16 residues.